This note documents a single TCR beta chain sequence. The sample belongs to a study of blood T cell repertoires in COVID-19. The wider study: Spain, Italy and the United States supplied samples that represented acute and convalescent COVID-19. PBMCs, B-cell-depleted T cells, or T cells provided the cDNA or gDNA that made up the material.

Patients of the Seattle cohort, enrolled during active infection, were followed longitudinally. In the source study's methods: Quantification of nucleated cells was approximated via reference gene primer amplification. This table comes from immunoSEQ multiplex PCR, and its TCRdb copy is limited to in-frame clones, with some not included. V and J calls plus clone size are reproduced from that table; the DNA served to infer D and trimming. The sample carries tens of thousands of clones, 90% recorded once. The sample was peripheral blood. This clonotype was sampled from a man in his late teens or twenties with COVID-19, enrolled during active disease.

The CDR3 is CASSLAGEHYGYTF. The CDR3 nucleotides read TGTGCCAGCAGCCTGGCGGGGGAGCACTATGGCTACACCTTC. The V gene is TRBV5-4, the J gene TRBJ1-2; tentative D call: TRBD1 (5 bases). V was pared by 4 bases and J by 3 bases, with 13 bases between. The CDR3 is made up of 14 amino acids. The germline CDR1 and CDR2 sequences are SGHNT and YYREEE (reference sequence).